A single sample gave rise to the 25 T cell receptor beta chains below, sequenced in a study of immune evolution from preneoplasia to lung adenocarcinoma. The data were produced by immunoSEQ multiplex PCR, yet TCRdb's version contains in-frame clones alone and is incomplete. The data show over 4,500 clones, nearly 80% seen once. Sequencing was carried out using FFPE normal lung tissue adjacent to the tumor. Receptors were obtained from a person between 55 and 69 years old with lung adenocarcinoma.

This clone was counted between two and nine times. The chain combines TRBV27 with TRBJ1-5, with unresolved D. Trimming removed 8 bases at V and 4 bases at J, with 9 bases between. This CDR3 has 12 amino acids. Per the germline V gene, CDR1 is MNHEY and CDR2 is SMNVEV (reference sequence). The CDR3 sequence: CASRERNQPQHF. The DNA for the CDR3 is TGTGCCAGCCGAGAGAGGAATCAGCCCCAGCATTTT.

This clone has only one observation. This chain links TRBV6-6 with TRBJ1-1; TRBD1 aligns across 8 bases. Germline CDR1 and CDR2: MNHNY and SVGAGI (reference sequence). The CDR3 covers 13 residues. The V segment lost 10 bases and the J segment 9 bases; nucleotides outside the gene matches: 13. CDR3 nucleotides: TGTGCCACCTCCGATCGGGACAGGACGCAAGCTTTCTTT. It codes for CATSDRDRTQAFF.

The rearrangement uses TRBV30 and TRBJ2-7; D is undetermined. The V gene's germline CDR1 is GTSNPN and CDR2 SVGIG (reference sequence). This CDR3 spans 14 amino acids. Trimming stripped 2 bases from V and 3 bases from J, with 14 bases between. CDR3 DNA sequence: TGTGCCTGGAGTCCCGGCACCCCCGGCTACGAGCAGTACTTC. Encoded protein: CAWSPGTPGYEQYF.

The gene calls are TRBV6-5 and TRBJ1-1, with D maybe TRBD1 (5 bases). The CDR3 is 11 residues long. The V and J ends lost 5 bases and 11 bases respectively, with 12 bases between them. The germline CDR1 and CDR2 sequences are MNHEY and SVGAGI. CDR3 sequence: CASSQGRQAFF. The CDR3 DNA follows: TGTGCCAGCAGTCAGGGAAGGCAGGCTTTCTTT.

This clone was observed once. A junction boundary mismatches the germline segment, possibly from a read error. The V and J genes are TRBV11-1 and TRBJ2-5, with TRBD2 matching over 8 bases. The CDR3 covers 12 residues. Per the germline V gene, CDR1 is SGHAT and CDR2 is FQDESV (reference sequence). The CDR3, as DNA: TGTGCCAGCAGCTTAACAGCGGGGGCTTTCCACTTC. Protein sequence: CASSLTAGAFHF.

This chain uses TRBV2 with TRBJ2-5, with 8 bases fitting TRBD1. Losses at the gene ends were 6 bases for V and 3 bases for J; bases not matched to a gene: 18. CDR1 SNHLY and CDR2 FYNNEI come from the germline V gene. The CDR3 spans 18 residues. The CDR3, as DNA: TGTGCCAGCAGGGGTACCAACCAAGGACAGGGTTCGGAAGAGACCCAGTACTTC. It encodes CASRGTNQGQGSEETQYF.

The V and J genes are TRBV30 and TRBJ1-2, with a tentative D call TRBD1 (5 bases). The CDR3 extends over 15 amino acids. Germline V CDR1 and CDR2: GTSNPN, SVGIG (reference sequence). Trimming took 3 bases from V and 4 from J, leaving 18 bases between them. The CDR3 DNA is TGTGCCTGGAGGATGGGGCAGGGAGTAAGCTATGGCTACACCTTC. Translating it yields CAWRMGQGVSYGYTF.

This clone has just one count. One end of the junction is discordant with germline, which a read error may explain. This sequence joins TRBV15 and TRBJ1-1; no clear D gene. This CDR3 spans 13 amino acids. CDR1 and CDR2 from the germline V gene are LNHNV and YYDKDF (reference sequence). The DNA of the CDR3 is TGTGCCGCCAGGAAAATGGGGAACACTGAAGCTTTCTTT. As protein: CAARKMGNTEAFF.

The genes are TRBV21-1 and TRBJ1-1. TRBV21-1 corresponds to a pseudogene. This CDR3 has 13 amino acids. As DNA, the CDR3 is TGTGCCAGCAGCGACCAGAGAGACACTGAAGCTTTCTTT. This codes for CASSDQRDTEAFF.

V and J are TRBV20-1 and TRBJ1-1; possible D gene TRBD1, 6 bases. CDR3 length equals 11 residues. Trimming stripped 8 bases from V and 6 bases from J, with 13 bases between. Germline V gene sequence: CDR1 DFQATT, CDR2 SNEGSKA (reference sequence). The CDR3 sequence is CSFPRGSEAFF. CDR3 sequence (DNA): TGCAGTTTCCCCAGGGGCTCTGAAGCTTTCTTT.

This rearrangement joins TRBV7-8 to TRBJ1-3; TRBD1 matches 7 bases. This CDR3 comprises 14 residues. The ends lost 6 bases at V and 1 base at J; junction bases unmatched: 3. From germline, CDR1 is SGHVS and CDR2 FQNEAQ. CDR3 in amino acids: CASSPTGSGNTIYF. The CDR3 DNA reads TGTGCCAGCAGTCCGACAGGGTCTGGAAACACCATATATTTT.

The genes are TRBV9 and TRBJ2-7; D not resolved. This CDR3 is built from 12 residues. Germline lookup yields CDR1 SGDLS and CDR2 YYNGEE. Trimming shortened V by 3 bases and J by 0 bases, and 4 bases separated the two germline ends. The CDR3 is CASSGGSYEQYF. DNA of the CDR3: TGTGCCAGCAGCGGGGGCTCCTACGAGCAGTACTTC.

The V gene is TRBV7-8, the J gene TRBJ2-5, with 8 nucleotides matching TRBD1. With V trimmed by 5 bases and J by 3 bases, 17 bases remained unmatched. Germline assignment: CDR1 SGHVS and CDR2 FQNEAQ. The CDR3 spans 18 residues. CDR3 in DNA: TGTGCCAGCAGCCCCCGAGCGACAGGGGTTCAGGGCAAAGAGACCCAGTACTTC. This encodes CASSPRATGVQGKETQYF.

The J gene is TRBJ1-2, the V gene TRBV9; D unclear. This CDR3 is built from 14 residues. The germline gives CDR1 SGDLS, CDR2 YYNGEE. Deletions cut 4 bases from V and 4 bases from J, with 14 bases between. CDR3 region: CASSTGGSTYGYTF. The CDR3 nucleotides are TGTGCCAGCAGCACGGGAGGCAGTACCTATGGCTACACCTTC.

As DNA, the CDR3 is TGTGCCATACAGGGTTTGATCACTGAAGCTTTCTTT. This sequence encodes CAIQGLITEAFF. The chain uses TRBV25-1 and TRBJ1-1; weak D call: TRBD1 (6 bases). This CDR3 has 12 amino acids. Trimming took 10 bases from V and 4 from J, leaving 13 bases between them. Germline V gives CDR1 MGHDK, CDR2 SYGVNS.

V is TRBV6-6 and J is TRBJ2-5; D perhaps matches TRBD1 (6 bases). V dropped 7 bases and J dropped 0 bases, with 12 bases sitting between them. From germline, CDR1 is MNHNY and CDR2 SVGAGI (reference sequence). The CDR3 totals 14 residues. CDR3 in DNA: TGTGCCAGCAAAAACGGACAGAACCAAGAGACCCAGTACTTC. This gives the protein CASKNGQNQETQYF.

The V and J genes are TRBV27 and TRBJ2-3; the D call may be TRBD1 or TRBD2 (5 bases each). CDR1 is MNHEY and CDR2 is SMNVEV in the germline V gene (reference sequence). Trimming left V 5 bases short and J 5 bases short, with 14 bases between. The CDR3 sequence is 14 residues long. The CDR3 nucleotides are TGTGCCAGCAGTGGCCTGTATGGGGGAGATACGCAGTATTTT. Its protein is CASSGLYGGDTQYF.

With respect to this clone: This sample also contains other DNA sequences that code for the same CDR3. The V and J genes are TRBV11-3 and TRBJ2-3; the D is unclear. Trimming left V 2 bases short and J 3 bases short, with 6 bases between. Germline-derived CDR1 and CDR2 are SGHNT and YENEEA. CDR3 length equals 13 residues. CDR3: CASSLQDTDTQYF. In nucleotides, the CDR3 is TGTGCCAGCAGCTTACAGGATACAGATACGCAGTATTTT.

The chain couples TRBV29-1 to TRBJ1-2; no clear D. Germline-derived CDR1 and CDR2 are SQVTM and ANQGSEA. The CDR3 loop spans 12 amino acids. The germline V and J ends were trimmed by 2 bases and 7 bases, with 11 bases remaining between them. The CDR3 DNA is TGCAGCGTTGAAAAGGGCTATACTGGCTACACCTTC. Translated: CSVEKGYTGYTF.

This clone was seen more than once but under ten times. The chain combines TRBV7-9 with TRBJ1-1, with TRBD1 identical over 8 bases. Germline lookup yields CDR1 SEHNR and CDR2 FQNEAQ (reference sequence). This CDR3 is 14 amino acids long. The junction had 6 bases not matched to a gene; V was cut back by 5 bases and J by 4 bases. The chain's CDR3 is CASSRGQGFTEAFF. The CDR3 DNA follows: TGTGCCAGCAGCCGTGGACAGGGCTTCACTGAAGCTTTCTTT.

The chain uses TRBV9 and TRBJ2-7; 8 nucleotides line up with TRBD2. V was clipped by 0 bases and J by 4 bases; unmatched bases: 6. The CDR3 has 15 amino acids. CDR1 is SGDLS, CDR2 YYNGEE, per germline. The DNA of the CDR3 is TGTGCCAGCAGCGTAGAAAGTAGCGGGATGTACGAGCAGTACTTC. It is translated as CASSVESSGMYEQYF. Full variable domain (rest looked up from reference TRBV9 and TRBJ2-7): DSGVTQTPKHLITATGQRVTLRCSPRSGDLSVYWYQQSLDQGLQFLIQYYNGEERAKGNILERFSAQQFPDLHSELNLSSLELGDSALYFCASSVESSGMYEQYFGPGTRLTVT.

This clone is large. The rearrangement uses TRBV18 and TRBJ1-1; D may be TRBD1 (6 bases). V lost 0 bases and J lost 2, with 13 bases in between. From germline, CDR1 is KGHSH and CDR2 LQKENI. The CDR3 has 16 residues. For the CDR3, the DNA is TGTGCCAGCTCACCACCAAGCAGGGGCTCAAACACTGAAGCTTTCTTT. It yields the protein CASSPPSRGSNTEAFF.

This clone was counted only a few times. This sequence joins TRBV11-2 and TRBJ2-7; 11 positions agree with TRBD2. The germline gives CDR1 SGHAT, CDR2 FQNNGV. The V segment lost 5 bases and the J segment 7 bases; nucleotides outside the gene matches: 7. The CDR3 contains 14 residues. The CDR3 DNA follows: TGTGCCAGCAGCATACTAGCGGGGGTGGGTGAGCAGTACTTC. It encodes CASSILAGVGEQYF.

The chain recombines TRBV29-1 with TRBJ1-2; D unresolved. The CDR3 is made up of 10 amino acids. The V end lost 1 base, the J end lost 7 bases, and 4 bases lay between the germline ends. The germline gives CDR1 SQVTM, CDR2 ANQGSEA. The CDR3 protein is CSVEGAGYTF. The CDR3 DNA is TGCAGCGTTGAAGGGGCTGGCTACACCTTC.

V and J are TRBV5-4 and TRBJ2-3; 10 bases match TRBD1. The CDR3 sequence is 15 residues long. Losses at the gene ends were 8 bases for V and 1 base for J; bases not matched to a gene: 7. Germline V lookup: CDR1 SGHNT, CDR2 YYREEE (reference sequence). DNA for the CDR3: TGTGCCAGTAAGACCGGGACAGGGGGCACAGATACGCAGTATTTT. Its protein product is CASKTGTGGTDTQYF. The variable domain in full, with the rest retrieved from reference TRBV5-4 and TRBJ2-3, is ETGVTQSPTHLIKTRGQQVTLRCSSQSGHNTVSWYQQALGQGPQFIFQYYREEENGRGNFPPRFSGLQFPNYSSELNVNALELDDSALYLCASKTGTGGTDTQYFGPGTRLTVL.